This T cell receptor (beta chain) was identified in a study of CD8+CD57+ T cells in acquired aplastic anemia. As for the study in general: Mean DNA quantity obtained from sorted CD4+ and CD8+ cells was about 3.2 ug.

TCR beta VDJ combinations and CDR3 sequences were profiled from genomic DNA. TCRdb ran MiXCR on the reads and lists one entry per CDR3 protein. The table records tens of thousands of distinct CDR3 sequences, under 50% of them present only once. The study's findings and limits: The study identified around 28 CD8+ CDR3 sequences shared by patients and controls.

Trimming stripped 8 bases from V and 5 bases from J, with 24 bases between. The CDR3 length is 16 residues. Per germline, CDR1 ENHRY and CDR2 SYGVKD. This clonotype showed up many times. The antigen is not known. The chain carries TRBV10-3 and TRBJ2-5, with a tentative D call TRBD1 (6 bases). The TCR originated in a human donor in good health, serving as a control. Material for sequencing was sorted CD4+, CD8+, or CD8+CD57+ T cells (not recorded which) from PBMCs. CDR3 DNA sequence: TGTGCCATCCGAGGGGGAGACGGCGGGCCCTGGGAGACCCAGTACTTC. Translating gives CAIRGGDGGPWETQYF.